Following are 7 T cell receptor beta chains from one sample sequenced in a study of blood T cell repertoires in COVID-19. Measured with immunoSEQ multiplex PCR; TCRdb has only the in-frame clones, and not every one. Among a few hundred thousand clones listed, around 86% were seen once. Sequences were obtained from peripheral blood. Every receptor here comes from a young man who had recovered from COVID-19.

The chain joins TRBV18 to TRBJ2-3; 8 nucleotides match TRBD1. J gave up 5 bases and V 5 bases, and 6 bases lay outside the gene matches. The CDR3 extends over 14 amino acids. Germline V lookup: CDR1 KGHSH, CDR2 LQKENI. The CDR3 nucleotides are TGTGCCAGCTCATCGGACAGGGCAGTAGATACGCAGTATTTT. Translated, it gives CASSSDRAVDTQYF.

This chain joins TRBV6-4 and TRBJ1-5, with 7 bases fitting TRBD1. The CDR3 sequence is 14 residues long. V was clipped by 2 bases and J by 9 bases; unmatched bases: 7. Germline V gene sequence: CDR1 MRHNA, CDR2 SNTAGT. In DNA, the CDR3 is TGTGCCAGCAGTGACATACAGGGGAAAGGGCCCCAGCATTTT. Its translation is CASSDIQGKGPQHF.

The gene calls are TRBV6-5 and TRBJ1-1, with D uncertain. Trimming shortened V by 7 bases and J by 1 base, and 7 bases separated the two germline ends. The CDR3 spans 12 residues. In germline, CDR1 is MNHEY, CDR2 SVGAGI. The DNA for the CDR3 is TGTGCCAGCAATACCGGGAACACTGAAGCTTTCTTT. It translates to CASNTGNTEAFF.

The chain carries TRBV4-3 and TRBJ2-7; D perhaps matches TRBD1 (5 bases). The CDR3 is made up of 16 amino acids. In germline, CDR1 is LGHNA, CDR2 YSLEER. Deletions cut 4 bases from V and 0 bases from J, with 16 bases between. This chain's CDR3 is CASSPAVGVSSYEQYF. CDR3 coding DNA: TGCGCCAGCAGCCCAGCTGTAGGGGTTAGCTCCTACGAGCAGTACTTC.

The gene calls are TRBV2 and TRBJ2-1; 11 bases fit TRBD2. Germline values: CDR1 SNHLY, CDR2 FYNNEI. This CDR3 comprises 14 residues. V trimming: 4 bases; J trimming: 10 bases; junction bases outside the gene matches: 6. The DNA for the CDR3 is TGTGCCAGCAGTGTTAGCGGGGGGGCTGACGAGCAGTTCTTC. It specifies CASSVSGGADEQFF.

The chain carries TRBV30 and TRBJ1-1; D may be TRBD1 (6 bases). CDR1 and CDR2 from the germline V gene are GTSNPN and SVGIG (reference sequence). This CDR3 has 14 amino acids. Trimming removed 1 base at V and 0 bases at J, with 9 bases between. For the CDR3, the DNA is TGTGCCTGGAGTGCCGGGACATTGAACACTGAAGCTTTCTTT. Encoded protein: CAWSAGTLNTEAFF.

V is TRBV6-1 and J is TRBJ1-2; 9 bases are shared with TRBD1. CDR3 length: 15 residues. Germline V gives CDR1 MNHNS, CDR2 SASEGT. V dropped 3 bases and J dropped 4; count of bases not matched to a gene: 6. The CDR3 sequence: CASSDGQGKLYGYTF. CDR3 DNA sequence: TGTGCCAGCAGTGACGGACAGGGGAAGCTCTATGGCTACACCTTC.